These 14 T cell receptor beta chains were all obtained from the same sample, sequenced in a study of blood T cells in healthy people across ages. The authors ran a second PCR of 7 to 11 cycles using a sample-barcoded 5' primer and a J-beta primer mix. MiXCR, run by TCRdb on the 5' RACE reads, gives a single entry per CDR3 protein. Of 700,000 or so distinct CDR3 sequences listed, approximately 22% were seen once; the top ten hold 20% to 25%. The sequenced sample was blood. These receptors were obtained from a man aged 65-85 years in good health.

The chain combines TRBV5-1 with TRBJ2-1; the match to TRBD1 covers 7 bases. V shed 2 bases and J 7 bases; nucleotides not matched to a gene: 12. The CDR3 has 16 amino acids. From germline, CDR1 is SGHRS and CDR2 YFSETQ. The CDR3 nucleotides read TGCGCCAGCAGCTTTATGGTAGGGGGCGAAGTGAATGAGCAGTTCTTC. Its protein product is CASSFMVGGEVNEQFF.

The rearrangement links TRBV6-5 to TRBJ1-4; unclear D gene. V lost 6 bases, J lost 7 bases, and 18 bases lay in between. Germline CDR1 and CDR2: MNHEY and SVGAGI. The CDR3 has 15 amino acids. The CDR3 sequence: CASRSLGEGSEKLFF. DNA for the CDR3: TGTGCCAGCAGATCCCTCGGGGAGGGAAGTGAAAAACTGTTTTTT.

This rearrangement joins TRBV11-2 to TRBJ2-3; D is possibly TRBD2 (7 bases). Per the germline V gene, CDR1 is SGHAT and CDR2 is FQNNGV. The CDR3 sequence is 18 residues long. Trimming shortened V by 3 bases and J by 5 bases, and 24 bases separated the two germline ends. CDR3 region: CASSLNPGGREWLDTQYF. DNA of the CDR3: TGTGCCAGCAGCTTGAACCCCGGGGGGCGGGAGTGGCTAGATACGCAGTATTTT.

This clonotype was found a few times. The chain uses TRBV27 and TRBJ2-7, with D tentatively TRBD1 (6 bases). This CDR3 is built from 16 residues. The V gene's germline CDR1 is MNHEY and CDR2 SMNVEV (reference sequence). V was clipped by 0 bases and J by 2 bases, with 14 bases between them. The CDR3 sequence: CASSLSRQAMAYEQYF. CDR3 DNA sequence: TGTGCCAGCAGTTTATCGCGACAGGCCATGGCCTACGAGCAGTACTTC.

CDR3 bases: TGTGCCAGCAGCGGCCGGAGCCCTGAAGCTTTCTTT. Translating it yields CASSGRSPEAFF. This sequence joins TRBV9 and TRBJ1-1; no firm D call. V lost 3 bases, J lost 6 bases, and 9 bases lay in between. Germline CDR1 is SGDLS and CDR2 is YYNGEE. This CDR3 comprises 12 residues.

This clonotype showed up just a few times. The chain links TRBV7-9 to TRBJ1-2; weak D call: TRBD1 (6 bases). The CDR3 is made up of 15 amino acids. The germline V gene encodes CDR1 SEHNR and CDR2 FQNEAQ (reference sequence). Deletions cut 7 bases from V and 2 bases from J, with 17 bases between. The CDR3 here is CASTQGGRGNYGYTF. The CDR3 DNA sequence: TGTGCCAGCACGCAAGGGGGTCGGGGGAACTATGGCTACACCTTC.

This clonotype has a handful of counts. The rearrangement links TRBV7-2 to TRBJ2-5; D not resolved. The CDR3 covers 12 residues. Germline V lookup: CDR1 SGHTA, CDR2 FQGNSA. The V end lost 4 bases, the J end lost 5 bases, and 8 bases lay between the germline ends. The CDR3 region is CASSSDSETQYF. CDR3 DNA: TGTGCCAGCAGCTCTGATTCGGAGACCCAGTACTTC.

This clonotype turned up a few times. V and J are TRBV20-1 and TRBJ1-6, with unresolved D. The V gene's germline CDR1 is DFQATT and CDR2 SNEGSKA (reference sequence). Trimming shortened V by 1 base and J by 7 bases, and 14 bases separated the two germline ends. This CDR3 has 15 amino acids. The CDR3 spells CSARVSGQINSPLHF. The CDR3 DNA reads TGCAGTGCTAGAGTGTCCGGGCAGATAAATTCACCCCTCCACTTT.

The chain carries TRBV20-1 and TRBJ1-3, with 9 bases matching TRBD1. This CDR3 is 13 amino acids long. Germline assignment: CDR1 DFQATT and CDR2 SNEGSKA (reference sequence). After removal of 6 bases from V and 4 bases from J, the junction contained 4 bases not matched to a gene. The CDR3 nucleotides read TGCAGTGCACAACAGGGGGCGGGAAACACCATATATTTT. Its protein product is CSAQQGAGNTIYF.

The chain recombines TRBV11-2 with TRBJ2-2; the D is unclear. Germline loops: CDR1 SGHAT, CDR2 FQNNGV. Trimming removed 3 bases at V and 3 bases at J, with 5 bases between. The CDR3 contains 13 residues. In DNA form, the CDR3 reads TGTGCCAGCAGCTTTACGGACACCGGGGAGCTGTTTTTT. It is translated as CASSFTDTGELFF.

In this sample, this clonotype turned up a few times. The CDR3 nucleotides read TGTGCCAGCAGCTTAGGAGCGGCTGGAAGCAATGAGCAGTTCTTC. Amino acids: CASSLGAAGSNEQFF. This chain links TRBV7-9 with TRBJ2-1; TRBD2 might be the D (5 bases). The CDR3 is 15 residues long. V was cut by 1 base and J by 6 bases, with 13 bases left in between. In germline, CDR1 is SEHNR, CDR2 FQNEAQ (reference sequence).

This clonotype was seen a handful of times. The chain uses TRBV24-1 and TRBJ2-5; 9 positions match TRBD1. Germline CDR1 KGHDR, CDR2 SFDVKD. The CDR3 totals 17 residues. V was pared by 3 bases and J by 3 bases, with 10 bases of the junction left unmatched. The CDR3 region is CATSDGHKGQGKETQYF. The CDR3 nucleotides are TGTGCCACCAGTGATGGGCACAAGGGACAGGGAAAAGAGACCCAGTACTTC.

This clonotype was detected a few times. The chain links TRBV24-1 to TRBJ2-3, with no clear D. CDR1 KGHDR and CDR2 SFDVKD come from the germline V gene. This CDR3 has 14 residues. With 3 bases removed from V and 6 bases from J, the gap between germline ends came to 12 bases. The DNA of the CDR3 is TGTGCCACCAGTGATGCCGCCATGGGTGATACGCAGTATTTT. This sequence encodes CATSDAAMGDTQYF.

This chain joins TRBV11-2 and TRBJ1-2; tentatively, D is TRBD1 (6 bases). Germline V CDR1 and CDR2: SGHAT, FQNNGV. Trimming cost V 5 bases and J 12 bases, with 19 bases left between them. This CDR3 has 13 residues. The chain's CDR3 is CASSVQGGGVHTF. For the CDR3, the DNA is TGTGCCAGCAGCGTGCAAGGAGGGGGAGTGCACACCTTC. The full variable domain, its missing parts supplied by reference TRBV11-2 and TRBJ1-2, is EAGVAQSPRYKIIEKRQSVAFWCNPISGHATLYWYQQILGQGPKLLIQFQNNGVVDDSQLPKDRFSAERLKGVDSTLKIQPAKLEDSAVYLCASSVQGGGVHTFGSGTRLTVV.